This section outlines one TCR beta chain sequence together with its context. PCR was performed using 60 Vbeta and 13 Jbeta primers. Sequencing used immunoSEQ multiplex PCR; TCRdb keeps in-frame clones, though not all of them. Of 150,000 to 200,000 clones in the sample, roughly four fifths were seen once. The record originates from a study of cytomegalovirus exposure and HLA in healthy donors. The CDR3 runs 19 residues. The clonotype originates from a woman in her late teens or twenties in good health and CMV-seropositive. Input material: PBMCs. The rearrangement links TRBV21-1 to TRBJ2-1; the D call TRBD2 from the table was never checked on the DNA. TRBV21-1 constitutes a pseudogene. The CDR3, as DNA: TGTGCCAGCAGCCAAGGACTAGCGGGGCCCAGAAACTTCTACAATGAGCAGTTCTTC. Its translation is CASSQGLAGPRNFYNEQFF.